The sequence of this T cell receptor beta chain was determined in a study of Graves' ophthalmopathy and Graves' hyperthyroidism. Only a few counts were recorded for this clonotype. Antigen unknown. Germline assignment: CDR1 DFQATT and CDR2 SNEGSKA (reference sequence). There are 15 residues in the CDR3. Trimming took 5 bases from V and 0 from J; bases not matched to a gene: 6. Amplification targeted the TCR beta CDR3 regions, with RNA transcripts as the source material. First-round RT-PCR employed HTBI primers, with a second-round multiplex PCR after it. TCRdb passed the multiplex PCR reads through MiXCR, listing each CDR3 protein once. The sample has about 1.1 million distinct CDR3 sequences; approximately 35% are singletons. Clinical symptoms, serum thyroxine, TRAb, thyroid ultrasound and orbital computed tomography formed the basis of diagnosis. Findings and caveats of the study: Classification of ophthalmopathy versus stable hyperthyroidism by a 13-signature model yielded 85% to 90% sensitivity and approximately 79% specificity. Detected in blood as well were most expanded thyroid clonotypes with frequency above 0.001.

The clonotype was recovered from an adult man with Graves' hyperthyroidism. The sample consisted of peripheral blood or thyroid tissue (not recorded which). The chain carries TRBV20-1 and TRBJ1-3, with 8 bases lining up with TRBD1. CDR3 in amino acids: CSARDRRASGNTIYF. CDR3 bases: TGCAGTGCTCGGGACAGGCGAGCCTCTGGAAACACCATATATTTT.